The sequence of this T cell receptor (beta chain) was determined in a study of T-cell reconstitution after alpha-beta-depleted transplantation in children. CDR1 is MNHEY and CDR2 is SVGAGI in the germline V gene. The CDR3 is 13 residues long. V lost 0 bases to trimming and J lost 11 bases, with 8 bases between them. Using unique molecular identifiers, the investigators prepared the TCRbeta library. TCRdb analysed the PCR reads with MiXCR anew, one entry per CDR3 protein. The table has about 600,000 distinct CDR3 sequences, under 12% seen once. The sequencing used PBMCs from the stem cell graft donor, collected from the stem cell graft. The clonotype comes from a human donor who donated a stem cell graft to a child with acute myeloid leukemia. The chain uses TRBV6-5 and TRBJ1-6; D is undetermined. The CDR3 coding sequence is TGTGCCAGCAGTTACTCTCGGTGGCCACCCCTCCACTTT. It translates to CASSYSRWPPLHF.